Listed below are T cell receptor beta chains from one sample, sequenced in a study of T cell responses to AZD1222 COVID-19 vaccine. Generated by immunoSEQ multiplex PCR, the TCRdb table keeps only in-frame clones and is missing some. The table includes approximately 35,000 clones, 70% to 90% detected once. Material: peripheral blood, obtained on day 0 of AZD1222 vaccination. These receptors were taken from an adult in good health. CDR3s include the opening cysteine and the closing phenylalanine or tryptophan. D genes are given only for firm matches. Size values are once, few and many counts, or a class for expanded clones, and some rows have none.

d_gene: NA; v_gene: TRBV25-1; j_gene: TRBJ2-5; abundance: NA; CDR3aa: CASSASGSVAYF; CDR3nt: TGTGCCAGCAGTGCTTCGGGTAGCGTAGCGTACTTC
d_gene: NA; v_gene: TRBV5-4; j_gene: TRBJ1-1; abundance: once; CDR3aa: CASSPGGGAMNTEAFF; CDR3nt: TGTGCCAGCAGCCCCGGTGGGGGAGCAATGAACACTGAAGCTTTCTTT
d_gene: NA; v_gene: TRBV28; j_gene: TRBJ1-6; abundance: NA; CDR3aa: CASSSRTASPLHF; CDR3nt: TGTGCCAGCAGTTCCAGGACGGCGTCCCCCCTCCACTTT
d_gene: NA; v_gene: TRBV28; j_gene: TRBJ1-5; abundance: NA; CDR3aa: CASSLWKGNQPQHF; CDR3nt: TGTGCCAGCAGTTTATGGAAGGGAAATCAGCCCCAGCATTTT
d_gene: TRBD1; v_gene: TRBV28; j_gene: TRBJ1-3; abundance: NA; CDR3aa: CASKLQGAQGNTIYF; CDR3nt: TGTGCCAGCAAGTTACAGGGGGCGCAGGGAAACACCATATATTTT
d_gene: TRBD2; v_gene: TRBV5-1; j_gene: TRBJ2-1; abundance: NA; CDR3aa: CASSPPLAGSYNEQFF; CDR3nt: TGCGCCAGCAGCCCGCCCTTAGCGGGGTCCTACAATGAGCAGTTCTTC
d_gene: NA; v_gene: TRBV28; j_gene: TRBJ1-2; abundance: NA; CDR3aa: CASSPPLGGGYGYTF; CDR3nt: TGTGCCAGCAGTCCTCCGCTGGGGGGGGGCTATGGCTACACCTTC
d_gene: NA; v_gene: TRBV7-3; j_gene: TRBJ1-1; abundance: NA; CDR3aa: CASSLTGMNTEAFF; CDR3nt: TGTGCCAGCAGCTTAACTGGCATGAACACTGAAGCTTTCTTT
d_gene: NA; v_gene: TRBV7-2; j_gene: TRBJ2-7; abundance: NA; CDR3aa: CASSFYLGGYEQYF; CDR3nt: TGTGCCAGCAGTTTCTACCTCGGAGGTTACGAGCAGTACTTC
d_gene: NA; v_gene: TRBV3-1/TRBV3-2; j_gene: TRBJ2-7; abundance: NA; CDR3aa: CASSQDKYGEGGYEQYF; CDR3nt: TGTGCCAGCAGCCAAGATAAGTATGGGGAGGGGGGCTACGAGCAGTACTTC
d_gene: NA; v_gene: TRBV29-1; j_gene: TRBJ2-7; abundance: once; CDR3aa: CSVGGSEQYF; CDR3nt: TGCAGCGTTGGGGGGAGCGAGCAGTACTTC
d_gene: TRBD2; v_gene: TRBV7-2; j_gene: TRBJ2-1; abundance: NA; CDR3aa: CASSLGLAGGSNEQFF; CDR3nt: TGTGCCAGCAGCTTAGGACTAGCGGGAGGTTCCAATGAGCAGTTCTTC
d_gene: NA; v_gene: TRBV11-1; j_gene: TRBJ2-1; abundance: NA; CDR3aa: CASSLATGRGNEQFF; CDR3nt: TGTGCCAGCAGCTTAGCGACCGGCAGGGGCAATGAGCAGTTCTTC
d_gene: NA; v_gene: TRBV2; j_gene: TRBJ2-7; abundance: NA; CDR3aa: CASSPNRGLAGEQYF; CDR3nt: TGTGCCAGCAGCCCCAACAGGGGCTTAGCGGGCGAGCAGTACTTC
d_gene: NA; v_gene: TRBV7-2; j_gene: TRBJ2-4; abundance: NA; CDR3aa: CASSLDRDIQYF; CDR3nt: TGTGCCAGCAGCTTAGACCGGGACATTCAGTACTTC